Listed below are T cell receptor beta chains from one sample, sequenced in a study of blood T cell repertoires in COVID-19. The assay was immunoSEQ multiplex PCR, and TCRdb's table has in-frame clones only and misses some. The sample shows fewer than 400,000 clones, more than 75% of them seen only once. The specimen was PBMCs or T cells enriched from blood (not recorded which). These receptors all come from a man aged 25 to 40 who had recovered from COVID-19. CDR3s include the opening cysteine and the closing phenylalanine or tryptophan. A D gene is named only where the DNA matches it firmly. Only part of the rows carry a size: once, few, many, or a class if the clone is expanded.

TRBD1	TRBV12-3/TRBV12-4	TRBJ1-1	few	CASSTTGDAEAFF	TGTGCCAGCAGTACAACAGGGGATGCCGAAGCTTTCTTT
TRBD1	TRBV6-5	TRBJ2-7	.	CASRLGQGYGEQYF	TGTGCCAGCAGGCTAGGACAGGGGTATGGAGAGCAGTACTTC
TRBD2	TRBV19	TRBJ2-7	.	CASESGAPGEQYF	TGTGCCAGCGAAAGCGGGGCCCCGGGCGAGCAGTACTTC
.	TRBV28	TRBJ1-1	.	CASNTGFTEAFF	TGTGCCAGCAATACAGGGTTTACTGAAGCTTTCTTT
.	TRBV4-2	TRBJ2-3	.	CASSQGSAGFSLDTQYF	TGTGCCAGCAGCCAAGGATCTGCGGGGTTCTCATTAGATACGCAGTATTTT
TRBD1	TRBV7-9	TRBJ2-4	.	CASSQTGTGGWNIQYF	TGTGCCAGCAGCCAGACCGGGACAGGGGGATGGAACATTCAGTACTTC
.	TRBV10-3	TRBJ1-2	.	CAISEWGHRYGYTF	TGTGCCATCAGTGAATGGGGACATCGGTATGGCTACACCTTC
.	TRBV27	TRBJ1-2	once	CASTPFRGYGYTF	TGTGCCAGCACCCCGTTTCGGGGCTATGGCTACACCTTC
.	TRBV5-4	TRBJ2-5	.	CASSHPVTETQYF	TGTGCCAGCAGCCACCCAGTGACTGAGACCCAGTACTTC
TRBD2	TRBV19	TRBJ2-2	few	CASSIGLAGGGPAGELFF	TGTGCCAGTAGTATAGGACTAGCGGGGGGCGGTCCGGCCGGGGAGCTGTTTTTT
TRBD2	TRBV25-1	TRBJ2-1	.	CASSEGGTSGSGQFF	TGTGCCAGCAGTGAAGGAGGGACTAGCGGATCCGGGCAGTTCTTC
.	TRBV12-3/TRBV12-4	TRBJ2-3	.	CASSQSGVTQYF	TGTGCCAGCAGTCAATCGGGGGTTACGCAGTATTTT
.	TRBV29-1	TRBJ2-7	.	CSVEWSREAGSYEQYF	TGCAGCGTTGAATGGTCGAGGGAGGCAGGGAGCTACGAGCAGTACTTC
.	TRBV5-4	TRBJ2-5	.	CASSLGNSQETQYF	TGTGCCAGCAGCTTGGGTAACTCCCAAGAGACCCAGTACTTC
.	TRBV3-1/TRBV3-2	TRBJ1-2	.	CASSPGQPVYGYTF	TGTGCCAGCAGCCCCGGACAGCCCGTCTATGGCTACACCTTC
TRBD1	TRBV5-4	TRBJ2-7	.	CASSPFTGGGEQYF	TGTGCCAGCAGCCCCTTTACAGGGGGCGGCGAGCAGTACTTC
.	TRBV6-5	TRBJ1-1	few	CASSYSTAPMNTEAFF	TGTGCCAGCAGTTACTCGACAGCTCCTATGAACACTGAAGCTTTCTTT
TRBD2	TRBV10-1	TRBJ2-2	.	CASSESRPHPGLAGAGATGELFF	TGCGCCAGCAGTGAGTCTCGGCCCCACCCGGGACTAGCGGGAGCCGGGGCCACCGGGGAGCTGTTTTTT
TRBD1	TRBV28	TRBJ1-4	.	CASSLTGARDEKLFF	TGTGCCAGCAGTTTGACAGGGGCCAGGGATGAAAAACTGTTTTTT
.	TRBV5-6	TRBJ1-3	.	CASSLGRSGNTIYF	TGTGCCAGCAGCTTGGGCAGATCTGGAAACACCATATATTTT
.	TRBV7-2	TRBJ2-1	.	CASSQPGGSYNEQFF	TGTGCCAGCAGCCAACCCGGAGGCTCCTACAATGAGCAGTTCTTC
TRBD1	TRBV24-1	TRBJ2-6	.	CATSATGLAVLTF	TGTGCCACCAGTGCGACAGGGTTGGCCGTCCTGACTTTC
.	TRBV28	TRBJ1-6	.	CASRRGVISPLHF	TGTGCCAGCAGAAGGGGCGTTATATCACCCCTCCACTTT
.	TRBV27	TRBJ2-7	.	CASSPTDWEGTDEQYF	TGTGCCAGCAGTCCAACGGACTGGGAAGGGACTGACGAGCAGTACTTC
.	TRBV6-5	TRBJ2-3	.	CASSYRDTHSTDTQYF	TGTGCCAGCAGTTACAGGGACACCCATAGCACAGATACGCAGTATTTT
.	TRBV14	TRBJ1-2	.	CASSQEWSYGYTF	TGTGCCAGCAGCCAAGAATGGAGTTATGGCTACACCTTC
.	TRBV18	TRBJ2-7	few	CASSQRTDEQYF	TGTGCCAGCTCACAGAGGACAGACGAGCAGTACTTC
.	TRBV5-4	TRBJ2-2	.	CASSQGGLNTGELFF	TGTGCCAGCAGCCAGGGGGGTTTAAACACCGGGGAGCTGTTTTTT
TRBD1	TRBV11-3	TRBJ2-1	.	CASHEGDRTYNEQFF	TGTGCCAGCCATGAAGGGGACAGGACTTACAATGAGCAGTTCTTC
.	TRBV11-3	TRBJ1-6	.	CASSHGGSPLHF	TGTGCCAGCAGCCACGGAGGATCACCCCTCCACTTT
TRBD1	TRBV4-1	TRBJ1-6	.	CASSQAQGANSPLHF	TGCGCCAGCAGCCAAGCCCAGGGGGCCAATTCACCCCTCCACTTT
TRBD2	TRBV7-6	TRBJ2-1	.	CASSLGTSVAYNEQFF	TGTGCCAGCAGCCTCGGGACTAGCGTTGCCTACAATGAGCAGTTCTTC
.	TRBV2	TRBJ2-2	.	CASRQGTGELFF	TGTGCCAGCAGGCAGGGCACCGGGGAGCTGTTTTTT
.	TRBV30	TRBJ1-1	.	CAWSGTFSAFF	TGTGCCTGGAGTGGGACTTTTTCAGCTTTCTTT
.	TRBV5-1	TRBJ1-1	.	CASSFGPSNTEAFF	TGCGCCAGCAGCTTTGGGCCGTCGAACACTGAAGCTTTCTTT
.	TRBV5-1	TRBJ2-5	.	CASSLPQGTQQETQYF	TGCGCCAGCAGCTTACCCCAGGGAACCCAACAAGAGACCCAGTACTTC
.	TRBV5-6	TRBJ1-6	once	CASSLVTGRDTNSPLHF	TGTGCCAGCAGCTTGGTTACTGGAAGGGACACTAATTCACCCCTCCACTTT
TRBD1	TRBV29-1	TRBJ2-3	.	CSGGDRAVDTQYF	TGCAGCGGGGGGGACAGGGCGGTTGATACGCAGTATTTT
TRBD2	TRBV18	TRBJ2-7	.	CASSPWGAGGRYEQYF	TGTGCCAGCTCACCATGGGGAGCGGGAGGGCGATACGAGCAGTACTTC
.	TRBV5-1	TRBJ1-5	.	CASSFMTGPQHF	TGCGCCAGCAGTTTTATGACAGGGCCCCAGCATTTT
.	TRBV5-1	TRBJ1-2	.	CASSSTAGEGSGYTF	TGCGCCAGCAGCTCAACCGCCGGGGAAGGTAGTGGCTACACCTTC